These 4 T cell receptor beta chains were all obtained from the same sample, sequenced in a study of T-cell reconstitution after alpha-beta-depleted transplantation in children. A TCRbeta library incorporating unique molecular identifiers was prepared. TCRdb re-derived calls from the PCR reads in MiXCR, one entry per CDR3 protein. The table lists a few hundred thousand distinct CDR3 sequences, under 9.5% of them singletons. The starting material was PBMCs from the stem cell graft donor, obtained from the stem cell graft. All receptors derive from a human donor who donated a stem cell graft to a child with acute lymphoblastic leukemia.

This rearrangement joins TRBV19 to TRBJ1-2; no clear D. The ends were cut back, 3 bases at V and 7 bases at J, with 12 bases in the middle. Germline CDR1 LNHDA, CDR2 SQIVND (reference sequence). This CDR3 comprises 13 residues. This CDR3 is CASSIRDGGGYTF. The CDR3 DNA reads as TGTGCCAGTAGTATTAGGGATGGAGGTGGCTACACCTTC.

This clonotype was counted ten times or more. The chain has TRBV29-1 and TRBJ1-1; D uncertain. V lost 3 bases, J lost 1 base, and 6 bases lay in between. This CDR3 is 12 amino acids long. Germline V gives CDR1 SQVTM, CDR2 ANQGSEA. This CDR3 reads CSVDTGNTEAFF. The DNA for the CDR3 is TGCAGCGTTGATACGGGGAACACTGAAGCTTTCTTT.

This clonotype was counted many times. This chain connects TRBV11-2 to TRBJ1-6; 10 positions agree with TRBD1. Trimming at V came to 1 base and at J to 7 bases, leaving 1 base not matched to a gene. The CDR3 extends over 15 amino acids. Germline V lookup: CDR1 SGHAT, CDR2 FQNNGV. The CDR3 DNA reads as TGTGCCAGCAGCTTAGCGGGACAGGGGAATTCACCCCTCCACTTT. Translation: CASSLAGQGNSPLHF.

The chain has TRBV4-2 and TRBJ2-3; 11 nucleotides match TRBD2. The CDR3 covers 20 residues. V lost 4 bases, J lost 0 bases, and 15 bases stayed unmatched. Germline V CDR1 and CDR2: LGHNA, YNFKEQ. The CDR3 loop reads CASSPEFKVAGGLSTDTQYF. The CDR3 bases are TGTGCCAGCAGCCCTGAGTTTAAGGTAGCGGGGGGGCTAAGCACAGATACGCAGTATTTT.